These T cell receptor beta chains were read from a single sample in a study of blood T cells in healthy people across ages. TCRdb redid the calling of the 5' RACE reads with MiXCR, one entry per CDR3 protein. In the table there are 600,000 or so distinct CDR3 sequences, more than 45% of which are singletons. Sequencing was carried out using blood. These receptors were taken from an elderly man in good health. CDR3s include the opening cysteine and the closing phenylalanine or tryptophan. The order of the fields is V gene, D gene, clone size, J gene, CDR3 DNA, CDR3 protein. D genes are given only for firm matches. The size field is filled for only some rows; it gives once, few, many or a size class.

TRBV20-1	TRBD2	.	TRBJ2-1	TGCAGTGCTTTAGCGGGAGGGAGTGTCTATGAGCAGTTCTTC	CSALAGGSVYEQFF
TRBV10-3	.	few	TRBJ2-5	TGTGCCATCGCGGGACAGATACAAGAGACCCAGTACTTC	CAIAGQIQETQYF
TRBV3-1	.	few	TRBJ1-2	TGTGCCAGCAGCTCCCGACAGACACCTACTAACTATGGCTACACCTTC	CASSSRQTPTNYGYTF
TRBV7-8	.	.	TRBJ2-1	TGTGCCAGCAGCCTCCCGACGAGCTCCTACAATGGGCAGTTCTTC	CASSLPTSSYNGQFF
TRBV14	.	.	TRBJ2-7	TGTGCCAGCAGCCCACAACCGGGCCAGCAGTACTTC	CASSPQPGQQYF
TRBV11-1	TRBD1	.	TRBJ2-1	TGTGCCAGCAGATCGACAGGGGGCGATTCCTACAATGAGCAGTTCTTC	CASRSTGGDSYNEQFF
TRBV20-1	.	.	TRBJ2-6	TGCAGTGCTAGAGATTCCGGGGCCGGTTGGGCCAACGTCCTGACTTTC	CSARDSGAGWANVLTF
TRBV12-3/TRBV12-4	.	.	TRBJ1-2	TGTGCCAGCAGTTGGGGGAACAGGGTTGGCTACACCTTC	CASSWGNRVGYTF
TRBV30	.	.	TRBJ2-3	TGTGCCTGGAGTCTTTCTGGTACGCAGTATTTT	CAWSLSGTQYF
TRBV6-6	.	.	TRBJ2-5	TGTGCCAGCAGTTCAGGGGAGGTAGGGACCCAGTACTTC	CASSSGEVGTQYF
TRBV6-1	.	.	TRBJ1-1	TGTGCCAGCAGTGACCCGACGGCGGGGGCAGTGGACACTGAAGCTTTCTTT	CASSDPTAGAVDTEAFF